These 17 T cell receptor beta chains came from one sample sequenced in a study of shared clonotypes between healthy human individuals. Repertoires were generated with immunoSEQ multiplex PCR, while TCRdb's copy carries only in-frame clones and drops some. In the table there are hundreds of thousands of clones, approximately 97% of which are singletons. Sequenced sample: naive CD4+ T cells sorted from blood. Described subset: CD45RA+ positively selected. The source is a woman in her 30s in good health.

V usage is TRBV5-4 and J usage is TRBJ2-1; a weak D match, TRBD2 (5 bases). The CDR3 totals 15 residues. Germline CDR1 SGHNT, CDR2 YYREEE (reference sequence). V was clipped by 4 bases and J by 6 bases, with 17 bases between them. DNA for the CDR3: TGTGCCAGCAGCCCGCCGGGGTCCGCTCGCAATGAGCAGTTCTTC. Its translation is CASSPPGSARNEQFF.

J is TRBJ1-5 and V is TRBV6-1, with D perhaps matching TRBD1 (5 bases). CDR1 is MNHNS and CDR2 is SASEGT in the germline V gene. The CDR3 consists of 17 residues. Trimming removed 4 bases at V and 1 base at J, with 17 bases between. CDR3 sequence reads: CASSGRDYIVSNQPQHF. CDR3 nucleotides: TGTGCCAGCAGTGGCCGGGACTACATAGTGAGCAATCAGCCCCAGCATTTT.

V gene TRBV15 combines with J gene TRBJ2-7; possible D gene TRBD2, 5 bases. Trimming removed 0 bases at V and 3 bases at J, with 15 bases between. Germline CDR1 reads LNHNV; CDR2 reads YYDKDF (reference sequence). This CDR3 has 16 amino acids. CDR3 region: CATSRELPADYYEQYF. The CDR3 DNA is TGTGCCACCAGCAGAGAACTGCCAGCGGATTACTACGAGCAGTACTTC. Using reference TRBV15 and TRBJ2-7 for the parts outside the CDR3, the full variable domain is DAMVIQNPRYQVTQFGKPVTLSCSQTLNHNVMYWYQQKSSQAPKLLFHYYDKDFNNEADTPDNFQSRRPNTSFCFLDIRSPGLGDTAMYLCATSRELPADYYEQYFGPGTRLTVT.

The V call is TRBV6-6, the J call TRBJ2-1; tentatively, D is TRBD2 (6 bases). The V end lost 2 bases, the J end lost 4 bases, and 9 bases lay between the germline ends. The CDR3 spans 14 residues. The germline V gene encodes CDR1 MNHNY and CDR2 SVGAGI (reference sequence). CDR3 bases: TGTGCCAGCAGTTACGGGGACTCTTACAATGAGCAGTTCTTC. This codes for CASSYGDSYNEQFF.

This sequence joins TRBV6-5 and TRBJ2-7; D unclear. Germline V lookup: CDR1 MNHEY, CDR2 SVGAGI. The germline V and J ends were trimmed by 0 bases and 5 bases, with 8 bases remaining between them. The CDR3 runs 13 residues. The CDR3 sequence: CASSYSKGHEQYF. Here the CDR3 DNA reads TGTGCCAGCAGTTACTCGAAAGGGCACGAGCAGTACTTC.

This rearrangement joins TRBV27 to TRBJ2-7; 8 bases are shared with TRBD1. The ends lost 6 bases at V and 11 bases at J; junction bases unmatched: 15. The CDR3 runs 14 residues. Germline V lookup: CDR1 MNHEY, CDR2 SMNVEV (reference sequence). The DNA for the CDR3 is TGTGCCAGCAGGCGGACAGGGACTGGCGGGGCGGAGTACTTC. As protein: CASRRTGTGGAEYF.

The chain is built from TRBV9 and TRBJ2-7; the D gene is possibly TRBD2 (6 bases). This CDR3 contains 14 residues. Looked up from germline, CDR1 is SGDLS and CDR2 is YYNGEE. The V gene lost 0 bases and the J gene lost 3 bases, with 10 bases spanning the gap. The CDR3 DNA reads TGTGCCAGCAGCGTAGAGAATAGCGGCTACGAGCAGTACTTC. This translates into CASSVENSGYEQYF.

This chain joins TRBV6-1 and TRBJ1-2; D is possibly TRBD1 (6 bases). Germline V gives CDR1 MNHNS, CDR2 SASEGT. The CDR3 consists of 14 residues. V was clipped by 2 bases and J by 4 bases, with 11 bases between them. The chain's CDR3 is CASSERGGLYGYTF. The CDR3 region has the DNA TGTGCCAGCAGTGAACGAGGGGGGCTCTATGGCTACACCTTC.

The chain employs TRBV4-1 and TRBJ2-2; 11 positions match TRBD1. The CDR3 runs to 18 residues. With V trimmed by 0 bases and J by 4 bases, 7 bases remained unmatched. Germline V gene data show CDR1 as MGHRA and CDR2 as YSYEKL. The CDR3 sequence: CASSQDTRDRGTTGELFF. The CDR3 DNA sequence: TGCGCCAGCAGCCAAGATACCCGGGACAGGGGGACCACCGGGGAGCTGTTTTTT.

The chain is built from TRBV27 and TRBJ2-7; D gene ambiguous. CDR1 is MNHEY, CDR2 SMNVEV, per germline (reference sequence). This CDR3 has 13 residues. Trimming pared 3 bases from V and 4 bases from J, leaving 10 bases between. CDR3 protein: CASSLKAEYEQYF. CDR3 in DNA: TGTGCCAGCAGTTTGAAGGCAGAATACGAGCAGTACTTC.

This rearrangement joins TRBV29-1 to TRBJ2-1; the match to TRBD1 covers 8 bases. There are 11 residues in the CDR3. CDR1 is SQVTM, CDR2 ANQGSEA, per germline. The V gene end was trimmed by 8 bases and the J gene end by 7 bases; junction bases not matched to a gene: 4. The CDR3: CSTRQGNEQFF. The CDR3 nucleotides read TGCAGCACAAGACAGGGGAATGAGCAGTTCTTC.

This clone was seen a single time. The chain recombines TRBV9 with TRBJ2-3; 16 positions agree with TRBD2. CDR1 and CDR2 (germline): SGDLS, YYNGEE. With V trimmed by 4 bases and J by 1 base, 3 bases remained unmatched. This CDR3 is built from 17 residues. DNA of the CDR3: TGTGCCAGCAGCAAAGGGACTAGCGGGAGGGGCACAGATACGCAGTATTTT. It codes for CASSKGTSGRGTDTQYF.

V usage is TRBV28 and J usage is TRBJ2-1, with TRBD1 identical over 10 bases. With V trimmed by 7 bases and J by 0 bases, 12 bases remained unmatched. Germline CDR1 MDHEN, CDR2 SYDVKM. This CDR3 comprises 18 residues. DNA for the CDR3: TGTGCCAGCATCATTACGGGGACAGGGGTCGGCTCCTACAATGAGCAGTTCTTC. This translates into CASIITGTGVGSYNEQFF.

The CDR3 loop is CAWSVLGGPGAGEQYF. The CDR3 DNA sequence: TGTGCCTGGAGTGTACTGGGCGGGCCGGGGGCAGGCGAGCAGTACTTC. V usage is TRBV30 and J usage is TRBJ2-7; D tentatively reads TRBD1 or TRBD2 (6 bases each). This CDR3 has 16 amino acids. Germline-derived CDR1 and CDR2 are GTSNPN and SVGIG (reference sequence). The ends were cut back, 0 bases at V and 6 bases at J, with 21 bases in the middle. Full variable domain (missing parts from reference TRBV30 and TRBJ2-7): SQTIHQWPATLVQPVGSPLSLECTVEGTSNPNLYWYRQAAGRGLQLLFYSVGIGQISSEVPQNLSASRPQDRQFILSSKKLLLSDSGFYLCAWSVLGGPGAGEQYFGPGTRLTVT.

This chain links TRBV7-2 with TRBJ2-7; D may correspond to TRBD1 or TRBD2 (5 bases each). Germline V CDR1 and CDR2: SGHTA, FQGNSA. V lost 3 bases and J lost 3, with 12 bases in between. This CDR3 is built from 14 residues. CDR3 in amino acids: CASSFGTNNYEQYF. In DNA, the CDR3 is TGTGCCAGCAGCTTCGGGACGAATAACTACGAGCAGTACTTC.

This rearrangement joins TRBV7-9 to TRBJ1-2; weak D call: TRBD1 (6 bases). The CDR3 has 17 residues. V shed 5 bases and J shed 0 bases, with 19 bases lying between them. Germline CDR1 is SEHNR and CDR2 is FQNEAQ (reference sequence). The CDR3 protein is CASSRGGDRLTNYGYTF. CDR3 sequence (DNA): TGTGCCAGCAGCCGAGGGGGTGACAGGCTTACTAACTATGGCTACACCTTC.

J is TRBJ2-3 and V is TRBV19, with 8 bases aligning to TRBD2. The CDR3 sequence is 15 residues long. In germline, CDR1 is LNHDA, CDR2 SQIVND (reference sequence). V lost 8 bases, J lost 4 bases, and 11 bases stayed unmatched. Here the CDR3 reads CASGTGGLYSDTQYF. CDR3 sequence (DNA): TGTGCCAGTGGCACGGGAGGGCTTTATTCAGATACGCAGTATTTT. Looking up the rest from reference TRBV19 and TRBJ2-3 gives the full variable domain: DGGITQSPKYLFRKEGQNVTLSCEQNLNHDAMYWYRQDPGQGLRLIYYSQIVNDFQKGDIAEGYSVSREKKESFPLTVTSAQKNPTAFYLCASGTGGLYSDTQYFGPGTRLTVL.